This T cell receptor beta chain was captured in a study of cytomegalovirus exposure and HLA in healthy donors. Whole-study results and caveats: Follow-up analysis seemed to connect common viral pathogens with several of the most significant clusters identified. Associated with HLA alleles at 0.05 false discovery rate in a later analysis were some 16,000 TCR beta sequences.

Note on this clone: The antigen is undetermined. This specimen includes other DNA sequences encoding the same CDR3.

Germline V gene sequence: CDR1 SGHRS, CDR2 YFSETQ. Unmatched junction bases numbered 3, after V lost 4 bases and J lost 1 base. CDR3 length: 14 residues. Primers: 60 Vbeta forward and 13 Jbeta reverse. Produced via immunoSEQ multiplex PCR; TCRdb's table is partial and in-frame only. This repertoire shows 130,000 to 150,000 clones, around 83% found once; its top ten account for under 1.5%. The chain employs TRBV5-1 and TRBJ2-5; 8 bases fit TRBD1. The sequenced sample consisted of PBMCs. The receptor comes from a male donor in good health and CMV-seropositive. As DNA, the CDR3 is TGCGCCAGCAGCCTGGGACAGGTCCAAGAGACCCAGTACTTC. Protein: CASSLGQVQETQYF.